Listed below are T cell receptor beta chains from one sample, sequenced in a study of cytomegalovirus exposure and HLA in healthy donors. TCRdb's copy holds only in-frame clones and misses some; the assay was immunoSEQ multiplex PCR. The table includes 90,000 to 120,000 clones, 90% to 96% detected once. What was sequenced was PBMCs. Receptors originate from a woman between 18 and 29 years old in good health and CMV-seronegative. Each CDR3 is given with its conserved first and last residue. The order of the fields is J gene, clone size, D gene, V gene, CDR3 protein, CDR3 DNA. D genes are given only for firm matches. Clone size is not always given. Where it is, it says once, few, many or a class for expanded clones.

j_call: TRBJ2-7
clone_size: NA
d_call: TRBD1
v_call: TRBV4-3
cdr3_aa: CASSQVTGGPYEQYF
cdr3_nt: TGCGCCAGCAGCCAAGTTACAGGGGGTCCCTACGAGCAGTACTTC

j_call: TRBJ1-6
clone_size: NA
d_call: TRBD1
v_call: TRBV7-2
cdr3_aa: CASSNDRVNNSPLHF
cdr3_nt: TGTGCCAGCAGCAACGACAGGGTAAATAATTCACCCCTCCACTTT

j_call: TRBJ1-6
clone_size: NA
d_call: TRBD1
v_call: TRBV5-6
cdr3_aa: CASSRDRYNSPLHF
cdr3_nt: TGTGCCAGCAGCCGGGACAGATATAATTCACCCCTCCACTTT

j_call: TRBJ2-7
clone_size: NA
d_call: NA
v_call: TRBV6-4
cdr3_aa: CASSWTAYEQYF
cdr3_nt: TGTGCCAGCAGTTGGACAGCCTACGAGCAGTACTTC

j_call: TRBJ1-1
clone_size: NA
d_call: NA
v_call: TRBV7-6
cdr3_aa: CASSLALGVNTEAFF
cdr3_nt: TGTGCCAGCAGCTTAGCGCTCGGGGTGAACACTGAAGCTTTCTTT

j_call: TRBJ1-1
clone_size: NA
d_call: TRBD1
v_call: TRBV5-6
cdr3_aa: CASSLDGTGARKAFF
cdr3_nt: TGTGCCAGCAGCTTGGATGGGACAGGGGCCCGCAAAGCTTTCTTT

j_call: TRBJ1-3
clone_size: once
d_call: NA
v_call: TRBV15
cdr3_aa: CATRTGSGNTIYF
cdr3_nt: TGTGCCACCAGAACAGGTTCTGGAAACACCATATATTTT

j_call: TRBJ2-5
clone_size: NA
d_call: NA
v_call: TRBV6-1
cdr3_aa: CASSEALSGQETQYF
cdr3_nt: TGTGCCAGCAGTGAAGCGCTTTCAGGGCAAGAGACCCAGTACTTC

j_call: TRBJ1-5
clone_size: few
d_call: NA
v_call: TRBV15
cdr3_aa: CATSHPGQPQHF
cdr3_nt: TGTGCCACCAGCCACCCTGGCCAGCCCCAGCATTTT

j_call: TRBJ2-3
clone_size: NA
d_call: NA
v_call: TRBV27
cdr3_aa: CASSLLDNTDTQYF
cdr3_nt: TGTGCCAGCTCCTTACTGGACAACACAGATACGCAGTATTTT

j_call: TRBJ2-7
clone_size: NA
d_call: NA
v_call: TRBV7-2
cdr3_aa: CASSVGGHTYEQYF
cdr3_nt: TGTGCCAGCAGCGTCGGGGGGCACACCTACGAGCAGTACTTC

j_call: TRBJ2-1
clone_size: NA
d_call: TRBD2
v_call: TRBV19
cdr3_aa: CASRTLAGGRGNEQFF
cdr3_nt: TGTGCCAGTAGGACCCTAGCGGGGGGGCGGGGAAATGAGCAGTTCTTC

j_call: TRBJ2-5
clone_size: NA
d_call: NA
v_call: TRBV5-1
cdr3_aa: CASSLGDFQETQYF
cdr3_nt: TGCGCCAGCAGCTTGGGAGACTTCCAAGAGACCCAGTACTTC

j_call: TRBJ1-4
clone_size: NA
d_call: TRBD1
v_call: TRBV10-3
cdr3_aa: CAISQGQVEKLFF
cdr3_nt: TGTGCCATCAGTCAGGGACAGGTTGAAAAACTGTTTTTT

j_call: TRBJ1-2
clone_size: NA
d_call: NA
v_call: TRBV25-1
cdr3_aa: CASSEWTAYGYTF
cdr3_nt: TGTGCCAGCAGTGAATGGACAGCCTATGGCTACACCTTC

j_call: TRBJ1-1
clone_size: NA
d_call: NA
v_call: TRBV21-1
cdr3_aa: CASSKRDRGVDTEAFF
cdr3_nt: TGTGCCAGCAGCAAAAGGGACAGGGGAGTAGACACTGAAGCTTTCTTT

j_call: TRBJ1-2
clone_size: NA
d_call: NA
v_call: TRBV18
cdr3_aa: CASSPNPRGDGYTF
cdr3_nt: TGTGCCAGCTCACCAAACCCTCGGGGGGATGGCTACACCTTC

j_call: TRBJ2-5
clone_size: NA
d_call: NA
v_call: TRBV6-1
cdr3_aa: CASRVTGYRQETQYF
cdr3_nt: TGTGCCAGCAGGGTTACAGGATATCGACAAGAGACCCAGTACTTC

j_call: TRBJ1-4
clone_size: once
d_call: NA
v_call: TRBV2
cdr3_aa: CASSEGASSANEKLFF
cdr3_nt: TGTGCCAGCAGTGAAGGGGCAAGCTCGGCTAATGAAAAACTGTTTTTT

j_call: TRBJ1-5
clone_size: NA
d_call: TRBD1
v_call: TRBV6-6
cdr3_aa: CASRQSGGLQHF
cdr3_nt: TGTGCCAGCAGGCAATCAGGGGGCCTCCAGCATTTT

j_call: TRBJ2-1
clone_size: once
d_call: NA
v_call: TRBV7-3
cdr3_aa: CASSGPSGDEQFF
cdr3_nt: TGTGCCAGCAGCGGCCCATCAGGGGATGAGCAGTTCTTC

j_call: TRBJ2-7
clone_size: NA
d_call: TRBD1
v_call: TRBV28
cdr3_aa: CASSSPGTGGYEQYF
cdr3_nt: TGTGCCAGCAGCTCCCCCGGGACAGGGGGCTACGAGCAGTACTTC

j_call: TRBJ1-1
clone_size: NA
d_call: TRBD1
v_call: TRBV29-1
cdr3_aa: CSVERQGERAEAFF
cdr3_nt: TGCAGCGTTGAGCGACAGGGGGAGAGGGCTGAAGCTTTCTTT

j_call: TRBJ2-7
clone_size: once
d_call: NA
v_call: TRBV4-2
cdr3_aa: CASSQAEYEQYF
cdr3_nt: TGTGCCAGCAGCCAAGCTGAGTACGAGCAGTACTTC

j_call: TRBJ2-1
clone_size: NA
d_call: TRBD2
v_call: TRBV4-1
cdr3_aa: CASSQDQVSGSYNEQFF
cdr3_nt: TGCGCCAGCAGCCAAGATCAGGTTAGCGGGTCCTACAATGAGCAGTTCTTC

j_call: TRBJ2-4
clone_size: once
d_call: TRBD2
v_call: TRBV27
cdr3_aa: CASSFASGGLAKNIQYF
cdr3_nt: TGTGCCAGCAGTTTTGCTAGCGGGGGACTAGCCAAAAACATTCAGTACTTC

j_call: TRBJ2-6
clone_size: NA
d_call: TRBD1
v_call: TRBV5-8
cdr3_aa: CASSLVDRAGANVLTF
cdr3_nt: TGTGCCAGCAGCTTGGTAGACAGGGCTGGGGCCAACGTCCTGACTTTC

j_call: TRBJ2-7
clone_size: NA
d_call: TRBD2
v_call: TRBV9
cdr3_aa: CASSVAVAGAYEQYF
cdr3_nt: TGTGCCAGCAGCGTAGCGGTAGCGGGGGCCTACGAGCAGTACTTC